This T cell receptor beta chain was documented in a study of shared clonotypes between healthy human individuals. For the study at large: Every donor yielded three CD4 naive, three CD4 memory, two CD8 naive and one CD8 memory plate. Notes on the study in general: Clonotypes not shared had lower generation probabilities than those common to all four donors. The study drew on few donors, limiting represented genetic and exposure-history diversity.

As to this clone: What it binds is unknown.

Using immunoSEQ multiplex PCR, the repertoire was profiled, and TCRdb retains in-frame clones only, with some absent. The data contain hundreds of thousands of clones, 96% of them singletons. None of the donors, who were healthy HIV-negative adults, had recently had acute infections or vaccinations. This receptor was taken from a young woman in good health. Sequencing used naive CD4+ T cells sorted from blood. Subset indicated: CD45RA+ positively selected.

The CDR3 nucleotides read TGCAGCGTCTCTAAGCCCCACACAGATACGCAGTATTTT. It encodes CSVSKPHTDTQYF. The genes are TRBV29-1 and TRBJ2-3; D uncertain. The CDR3 consists of 13 residues. Per germline, CDR1 SQVTM and CDR2 ANQGSEA. Trimming stripped 6 bases from V and 2 bases from J, with 12 bases between.